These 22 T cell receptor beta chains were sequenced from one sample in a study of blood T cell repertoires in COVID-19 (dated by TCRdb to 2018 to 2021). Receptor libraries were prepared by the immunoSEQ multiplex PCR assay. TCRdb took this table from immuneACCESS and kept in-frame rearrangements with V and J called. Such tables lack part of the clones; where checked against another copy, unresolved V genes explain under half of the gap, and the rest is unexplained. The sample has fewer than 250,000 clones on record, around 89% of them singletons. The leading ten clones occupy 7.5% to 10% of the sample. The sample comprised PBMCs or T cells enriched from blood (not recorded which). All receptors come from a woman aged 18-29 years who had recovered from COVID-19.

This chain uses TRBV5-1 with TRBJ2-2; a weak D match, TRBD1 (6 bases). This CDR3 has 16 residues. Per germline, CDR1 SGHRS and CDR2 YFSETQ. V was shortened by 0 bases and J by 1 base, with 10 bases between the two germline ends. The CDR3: CASSLEPTGNTGELFF. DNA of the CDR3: TGCGCCAGCAGCTTGGAACCGACAGGGAACACCGGGGAGCTGTTTTTT.

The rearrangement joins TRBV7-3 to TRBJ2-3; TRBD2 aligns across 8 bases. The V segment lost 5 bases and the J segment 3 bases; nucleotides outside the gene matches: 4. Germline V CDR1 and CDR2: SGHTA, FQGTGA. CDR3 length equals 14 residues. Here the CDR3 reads CASSQGTSTDTQYF. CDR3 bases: TGTGCCAGCAGCCAAGGGACTAGTACAGATACGCAGTATTTT. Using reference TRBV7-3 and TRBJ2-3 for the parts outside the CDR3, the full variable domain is GAGVSQTPSNKVTEKGKYVELRCDPISGHTALYWYRQSLGQGPEFLIYFQGTGAADDSGLPNDRFFAVRPEGSVSTLKIQRTERGDSAVYLCASSQGTSTDTQYFGPGTRLTVL.

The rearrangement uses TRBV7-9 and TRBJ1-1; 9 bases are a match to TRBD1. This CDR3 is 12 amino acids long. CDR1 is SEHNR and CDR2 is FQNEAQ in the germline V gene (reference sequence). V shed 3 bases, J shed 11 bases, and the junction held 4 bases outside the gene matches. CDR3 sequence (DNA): TGTGCCAGCAGCTTGCCCGGGACAGGGGCTTTCTTT. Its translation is CASSLPGTGAFF.

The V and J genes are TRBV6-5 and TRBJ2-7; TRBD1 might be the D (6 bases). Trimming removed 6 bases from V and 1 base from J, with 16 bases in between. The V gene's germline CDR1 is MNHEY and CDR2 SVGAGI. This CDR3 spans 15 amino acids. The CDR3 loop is CASRQGDFVSYEQYF. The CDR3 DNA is TGTGCCAGCAGACAGGGCGACTTTGTGTCCTACGAGCAGTACTTC.

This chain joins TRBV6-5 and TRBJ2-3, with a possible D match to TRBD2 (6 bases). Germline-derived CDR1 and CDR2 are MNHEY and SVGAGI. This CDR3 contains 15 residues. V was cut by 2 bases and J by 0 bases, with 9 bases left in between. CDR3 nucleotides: TGTGCCAGCAGTTACGACGGGGGTAGCACAGATACGCAGTATTTT. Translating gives CASSYDGGSTDTQYF.

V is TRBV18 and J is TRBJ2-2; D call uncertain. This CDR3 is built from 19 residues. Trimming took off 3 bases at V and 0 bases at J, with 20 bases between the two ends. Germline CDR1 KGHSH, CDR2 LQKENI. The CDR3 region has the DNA TGTGCCAGCTCACCCCCGAAAAGACACAAGGTTCCGAACACCGGGGAGCTGTTTTTT. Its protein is CASSPPKRHKVPNTGELFF.

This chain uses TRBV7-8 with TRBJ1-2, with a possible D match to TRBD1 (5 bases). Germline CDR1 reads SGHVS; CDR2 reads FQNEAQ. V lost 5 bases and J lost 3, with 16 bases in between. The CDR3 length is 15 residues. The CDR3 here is CASSQRTPPHYGYTF. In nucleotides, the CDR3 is TGTGCCAGCAGCCAAAGGACACCTCCTCACTATGGCTACACCTTC.

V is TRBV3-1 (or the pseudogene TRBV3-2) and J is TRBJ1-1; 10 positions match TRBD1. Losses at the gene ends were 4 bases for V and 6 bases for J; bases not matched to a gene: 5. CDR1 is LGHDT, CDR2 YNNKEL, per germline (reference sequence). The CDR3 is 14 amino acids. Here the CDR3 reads CASSPGQGSAEAFF. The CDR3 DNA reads TGTGCCAGCAGCCCGGGACAGGGGAGCGCTGAAGCTTTCTTT.

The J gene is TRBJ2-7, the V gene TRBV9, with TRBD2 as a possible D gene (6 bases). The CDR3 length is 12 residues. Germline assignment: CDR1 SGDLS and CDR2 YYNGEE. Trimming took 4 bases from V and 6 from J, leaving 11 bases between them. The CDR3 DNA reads TGTGCCAGCAGCAATAGCGGCGGCGAGCAGTACTTC. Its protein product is CASSNSGGEQYF.

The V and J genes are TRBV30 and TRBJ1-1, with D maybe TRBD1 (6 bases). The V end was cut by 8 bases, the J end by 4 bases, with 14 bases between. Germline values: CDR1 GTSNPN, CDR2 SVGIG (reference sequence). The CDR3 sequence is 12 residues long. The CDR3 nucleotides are TGTGCCCGGAAAGGGGGACCCACTGAAGCTTTCTTT. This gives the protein CARKGGPTEAFF. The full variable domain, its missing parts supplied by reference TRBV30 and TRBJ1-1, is SQTIHQWPATLVQPVGSPLSLECTVEGTSNPNLYWYRQAAGRGLQLLFYSVGIGQISSEVPQNLSASRPQDRQFILSSKKLLLSDSGFYLCARKGGPTEAFFGQGTRLTVV.

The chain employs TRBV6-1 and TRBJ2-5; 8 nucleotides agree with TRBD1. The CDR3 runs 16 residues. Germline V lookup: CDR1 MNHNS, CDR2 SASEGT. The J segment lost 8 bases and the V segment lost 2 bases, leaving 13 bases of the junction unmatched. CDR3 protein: CASSENRAGGPKTQYF. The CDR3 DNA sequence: TGTGCCAGCAGTGAAAATCGGGCAGGGGGCCCCAAAACCCAGTACTTC.

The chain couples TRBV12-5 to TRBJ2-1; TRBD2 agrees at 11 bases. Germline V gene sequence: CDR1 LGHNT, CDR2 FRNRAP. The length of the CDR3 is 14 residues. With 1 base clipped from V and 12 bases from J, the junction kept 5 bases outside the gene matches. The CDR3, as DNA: TGTGCTAGTGGTTTGGCTAGCGGGGGGAGAAGGCAGTTCTTC. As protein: CASGLASGGRRQFF.

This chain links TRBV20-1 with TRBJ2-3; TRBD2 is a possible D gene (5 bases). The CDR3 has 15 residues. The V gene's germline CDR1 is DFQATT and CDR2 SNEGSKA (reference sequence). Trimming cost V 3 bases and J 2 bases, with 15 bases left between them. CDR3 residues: CSASLTGKTTDTQYF. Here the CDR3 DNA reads TGCAGTGCTAGTCTTACCGGGAAAACCACAGATACGCAGTATTTT.

Written as DNA, the CDR3 is TGCAGCACACACAGGGGGCTTGCCACTGAAGCTTTCTTT. Protein: CSTHRGLATEAFF. This chain connects TRBV29-1 to TRBJ1-1; 9 bases line up with TRBD1. The CDR3 spans 13 residues. Germline CDR1 SQVTM, CDR2 ANQGSEA. J was trimmed by 4 bases and V by 8 bases; bases with no gene match: 8.

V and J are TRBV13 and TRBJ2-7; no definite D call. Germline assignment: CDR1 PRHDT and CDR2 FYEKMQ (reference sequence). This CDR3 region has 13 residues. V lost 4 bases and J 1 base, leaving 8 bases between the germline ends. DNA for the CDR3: TGTGCCAGCAGCTCCATCACATCCTACGAGCAGTACTTC. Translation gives CASSSITSYEQYF.

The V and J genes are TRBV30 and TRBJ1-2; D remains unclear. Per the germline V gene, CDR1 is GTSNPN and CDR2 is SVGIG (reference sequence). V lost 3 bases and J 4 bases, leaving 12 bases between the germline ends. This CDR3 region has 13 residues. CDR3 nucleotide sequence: TGTGCCTGGAGGGCGGTAGCCTTCTATGGCTACACCTTC. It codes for CAWRAVAFYGYTF.

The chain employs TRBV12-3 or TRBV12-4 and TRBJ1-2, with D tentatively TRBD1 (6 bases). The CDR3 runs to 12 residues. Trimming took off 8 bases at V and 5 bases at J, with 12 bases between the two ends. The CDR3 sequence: CASSIRGYGYTF. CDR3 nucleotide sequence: TGTGCCAGCTCAATCAGGGGTTATGGCTACACCTTC.

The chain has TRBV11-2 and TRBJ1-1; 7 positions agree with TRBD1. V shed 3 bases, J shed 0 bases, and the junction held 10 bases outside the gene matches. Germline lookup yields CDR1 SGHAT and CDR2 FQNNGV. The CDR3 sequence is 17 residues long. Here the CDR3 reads CASSLGQRRAMNTEAFF. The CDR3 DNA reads TGTGCCAGCAGCTTGGGACAGCGTCGGGCTATGAACACTGAAGCTTTCTTT.

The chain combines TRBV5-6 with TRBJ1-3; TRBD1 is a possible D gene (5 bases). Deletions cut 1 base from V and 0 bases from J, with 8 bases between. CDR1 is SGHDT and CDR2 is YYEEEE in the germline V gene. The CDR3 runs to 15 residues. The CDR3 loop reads CASSLQGSSGNTIYF. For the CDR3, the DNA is TGTGCCAGCAGCTTGCAGGGATCCTCTGGAAACACCATATATTTT. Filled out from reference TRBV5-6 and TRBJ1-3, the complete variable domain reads DAGVTQSPTHLIKTRGQQVTLRCSPKSGHDTVSWYQQALGQGPQFIFQYYEEEERQRGNFPDRFSGHQFPNYSSELNVNALLLGDSALYLCASSLQGSSGNTIYFGEGSWLTVV.

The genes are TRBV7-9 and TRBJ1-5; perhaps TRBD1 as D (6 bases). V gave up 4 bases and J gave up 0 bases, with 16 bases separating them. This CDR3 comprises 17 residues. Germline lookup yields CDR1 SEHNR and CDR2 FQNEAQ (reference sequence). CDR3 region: CASSSERGIGSNQPQHF. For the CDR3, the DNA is TGTGCCAGCAGCTCTGAGAGGGGGATTGGTAGCAATCAGCCCCAGCATTTT.

This chain's CDR3 is CASGDSLNTEAFF. The CDR3 bases are TGCGCCAGCGGGGACAGCTTGAACACTGAAGCTTTCTTT. V and J are TRBV5-1 and TRBJ1-1; 7 nucleotides match TRBD1. Germline CDR1 and CDR2: SGHRS and YFSETQ. This CDR3 is built from 13 residues. V was pared by 7 bases and J by 0 bases, with 3 bases of the junction left unmatched.

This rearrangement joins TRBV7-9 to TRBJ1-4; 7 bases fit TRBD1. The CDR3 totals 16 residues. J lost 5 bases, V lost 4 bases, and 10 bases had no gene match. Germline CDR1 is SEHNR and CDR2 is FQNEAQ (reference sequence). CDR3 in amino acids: CASSSIAGTENEKLFF. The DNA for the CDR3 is TGTGCCAGCAGCTCTATCGCCGGGACAGAGAATGAAAAACTGTTTTTT.